The clone carrying this T cell receptor (beta chain) was recorded a few times. Its antigen is currently unknown. This record comes from a study of T cell repertoires in cytomegalovirus infection. On the study more broadly: Well-studied HLA-B-restricted CMV epitopes were used in the study alongside recently identified HLA-C-restricted ones. Public TCR beta signatures were indicative of both CMV infection and a matching HLA type.

Germline values: CDR1 DFQATT, CDR2 SNEGSKA (reference sequence). V gave up 6 bases and J gave up 0 bases, with 8 bases separating them. CDR3 length equals 12 residues. TCRdb called the reads again in MiXCR, with one record for every CDR3 protein. The table has about 400,000 distinct CDR3 sequences, 34% seen once. Broader study findings: HLA-C-restricted TCR beta clonotypes specific for CMV led the ex vivo response.

This specimen consisted of cultured PBMCs, obtained from culture after CMV antigen stimulation. V gene TRBV20-1 combines with J gene TRBJ2-5, with D possibly being TRBD1 (5 bases). The receptor was isolated from a human donor in good health (CMV status not recorded). Some clones in this sample may be carry-over from other donors' samples. The CDR3 sequence is CSAGQNQETQYF. DNA for the CDR3: TGCAGTGCCGGACAAAACCAAGAGACCCAGTACTTC.